The T cell receptor (beta chain) under discussion was sequenced for a study of cytomegalovirus exposure and HLA in healthy donors. Trimming took 2 bases from V and 10 from J; bases not matched to a gene: 9. Germline CDR1 SGHRS, CDR2 YFSETQ. The CDR3 totals 14 residues. Primers for the PCR totalled 60 Vbeta and 13 Jbeta. The data were produced by immunoSEQ multiplex PCR, yet TCRdb's version contains in-frame clones alone and is incomplete. The data contain 99,000 or so clones, around four fifths of them singletons. The sequencing input was PBMCs. This chain connects TRBV5-1 to TRBJ2-3; 8 bases map to TRBD2. This receptor was obtained from a young man in good health and CMV-seronegative. The CDR3 is CASSFRDPGGAQYF. The CDR3 DNA sequence: TGCGCCAGCAGCTTCCGGGACCCGGGAGGGGCGCAGTATTTT.